This section outlines one T cell receptor (beta chain) sequence together with its context. The antigen is unknown. Profiled with immunoSEQ multiplex PCR; TCRdb holds only in-frame clones, not every one. Among around 120,000 clones listed, 70% to 90% were seen once. This entry is derived from a study of T cell responses to AZD1222 COVID-19 vaccine. Overall study findings and caveats: Baseline testing showed seropositivity in only six AZD1222 recipients. Recipients of two AZD1222 doses showed rising Spike-specific TCR breadth and depth. There were mostly white British donors and more females than males, and clonal diversity was possibly underestimated.

V lost 5 bases, J lost 2 bases, and 3 bases stayed unmatched. The CDR3 is 13 amino acids. CDR1 and CDR2 from the germline V gene are SEHNR and FQNEAQ (reference sequence). The rearrangement links TRBV7-9 to TRBJ2-7; 7 nucleotides line up with TRBD1. The sequencing here drew on peripheral blood, taken 28 days after the second AZD1222 dose. The clonotype was recovered from an adult who received the AZD1222 COVID-19 vaccine. The DNA for the CDR3 is TGTGCCAGCAGCCCAACAGGGGCCTACGAGCAGTACTTC. Translated: CASSPTGAYEQYF.